This TCR beta chain appears in the sequencing data of a study of blood T cell repertoires in COVID-19. The CDR3 loop spans 15 amino acids. Germline V gene data show CDR1 as SGHDT and CDR2 as YYEEEE. Trimming stripped 1 base from V and 0 bases from J, with 9 bases between. Data came from immunoSEQ multiplex PCR; TCRdb stores just in-frame clones and leaves some out. The sample lists roughly 340,000 clones; approximately 89% were seen once. Sequenced: PBMCs or T cells enriched from blood (not recorded which). The V call is TRBV5-6, the J call TRBJ2-3; D is perhaps TRBD2 (6 bases). The origin of this receptor is a man aged 40-55 years in a cohort exposed to, infected with or recovered from COVID-19 (not recorded which). The CDR3 loop is CASSLRGTSTDTQYF. CDR3 DNA: TGTGCCAGCAGCTTGAGAGGGACTAGCACAGATACGCAGTATTTT.